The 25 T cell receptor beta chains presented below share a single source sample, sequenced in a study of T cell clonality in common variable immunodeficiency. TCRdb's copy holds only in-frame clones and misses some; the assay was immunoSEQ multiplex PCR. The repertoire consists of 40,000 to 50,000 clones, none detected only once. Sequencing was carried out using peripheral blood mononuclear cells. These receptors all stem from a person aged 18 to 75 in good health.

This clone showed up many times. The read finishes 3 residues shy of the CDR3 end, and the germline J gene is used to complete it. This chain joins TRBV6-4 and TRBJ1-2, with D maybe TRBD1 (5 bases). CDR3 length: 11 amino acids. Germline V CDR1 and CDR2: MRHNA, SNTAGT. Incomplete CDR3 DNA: TGTGCCAGCAGGGAAGGGGTGCGC. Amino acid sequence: CASREGVR. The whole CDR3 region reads CASREGVRYTF.

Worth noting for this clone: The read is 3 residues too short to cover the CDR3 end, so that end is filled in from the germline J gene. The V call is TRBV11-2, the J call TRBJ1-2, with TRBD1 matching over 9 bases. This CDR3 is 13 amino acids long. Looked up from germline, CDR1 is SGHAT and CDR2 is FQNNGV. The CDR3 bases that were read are TGTGCCAGCAGCTCACAGGGGGCGCGGGGC. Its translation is CASSSQGARG. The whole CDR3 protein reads CASSSQGARGYTF.

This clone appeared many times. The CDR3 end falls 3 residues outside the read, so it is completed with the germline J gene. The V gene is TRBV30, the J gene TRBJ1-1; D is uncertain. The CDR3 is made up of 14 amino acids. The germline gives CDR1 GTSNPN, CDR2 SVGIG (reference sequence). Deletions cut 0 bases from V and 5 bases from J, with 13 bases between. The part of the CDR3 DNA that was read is TGTGCCTGGAGTGTCGTACAGACCGGAACTGAA. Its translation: CAWSVVQTGTE. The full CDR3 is CAWSVVQTGTEAFF.

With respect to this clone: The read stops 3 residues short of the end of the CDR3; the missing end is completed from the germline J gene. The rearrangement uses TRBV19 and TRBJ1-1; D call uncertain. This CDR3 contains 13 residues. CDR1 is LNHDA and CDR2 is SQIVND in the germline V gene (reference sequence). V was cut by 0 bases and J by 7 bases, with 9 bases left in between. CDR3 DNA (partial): TGTGCCAGTAGTATAGAAGGCGGACTTGAA. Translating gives CASSIEGGLE. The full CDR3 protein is CASSIEGGLEAFF.

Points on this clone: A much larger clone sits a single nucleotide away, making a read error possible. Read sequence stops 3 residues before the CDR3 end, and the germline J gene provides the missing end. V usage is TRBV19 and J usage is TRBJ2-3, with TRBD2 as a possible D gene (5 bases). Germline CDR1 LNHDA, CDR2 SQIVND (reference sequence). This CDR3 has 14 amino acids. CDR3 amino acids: CASSEGGGNQPQYF. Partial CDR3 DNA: TGTGCCAGTAGTGAGGGTGGTGGCAATCAGCCG.

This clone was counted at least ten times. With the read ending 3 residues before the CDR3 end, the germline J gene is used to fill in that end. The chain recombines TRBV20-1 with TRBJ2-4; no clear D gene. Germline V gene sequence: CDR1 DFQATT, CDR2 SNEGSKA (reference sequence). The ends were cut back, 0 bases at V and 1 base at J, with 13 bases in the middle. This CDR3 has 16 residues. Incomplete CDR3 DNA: TGCAGTGCTAGAGATGGTTCTCGGGTTGCCAAAAACATT. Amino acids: CSARDGSRVAKNI. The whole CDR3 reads CSARDGSRVAKNIQYF.

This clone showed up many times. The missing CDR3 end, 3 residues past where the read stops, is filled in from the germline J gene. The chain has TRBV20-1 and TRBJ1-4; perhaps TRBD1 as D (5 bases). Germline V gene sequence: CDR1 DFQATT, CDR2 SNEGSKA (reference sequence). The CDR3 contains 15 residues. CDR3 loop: CSASQEGRYNSPLFF. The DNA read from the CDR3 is TGCAGTGCTAGTCAGGAGGGGAGGTATAATTCACCA.

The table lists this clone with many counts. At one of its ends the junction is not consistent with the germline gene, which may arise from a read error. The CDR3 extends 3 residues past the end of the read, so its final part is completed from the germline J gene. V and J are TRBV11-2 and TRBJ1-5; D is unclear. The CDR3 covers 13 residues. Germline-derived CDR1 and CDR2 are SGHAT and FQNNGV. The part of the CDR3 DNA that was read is TGTGCCAGCAGCTTAGGAGGCAAGCAGCCC. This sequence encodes CASSLGGKQP. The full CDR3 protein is CASSLGGKQPQHF.

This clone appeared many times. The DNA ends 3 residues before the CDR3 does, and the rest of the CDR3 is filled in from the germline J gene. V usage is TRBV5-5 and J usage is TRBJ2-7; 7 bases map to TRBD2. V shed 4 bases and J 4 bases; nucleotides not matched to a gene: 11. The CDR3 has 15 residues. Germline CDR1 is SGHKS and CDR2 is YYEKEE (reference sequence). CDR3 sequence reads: CASSLSAGRGYEQYF. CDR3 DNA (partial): TGTGCCAGCAGCCTTTCCGCAGGGAGGGGTTACGAG.

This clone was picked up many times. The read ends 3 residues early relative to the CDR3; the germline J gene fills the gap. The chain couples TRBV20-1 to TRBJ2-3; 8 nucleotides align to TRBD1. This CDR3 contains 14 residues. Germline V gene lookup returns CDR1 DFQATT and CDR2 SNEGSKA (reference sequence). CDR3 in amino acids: CSARASDRGVTQYF. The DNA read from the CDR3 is TGCAGTGCTAGAGCCTCTGACAGGGGAGTGACG.

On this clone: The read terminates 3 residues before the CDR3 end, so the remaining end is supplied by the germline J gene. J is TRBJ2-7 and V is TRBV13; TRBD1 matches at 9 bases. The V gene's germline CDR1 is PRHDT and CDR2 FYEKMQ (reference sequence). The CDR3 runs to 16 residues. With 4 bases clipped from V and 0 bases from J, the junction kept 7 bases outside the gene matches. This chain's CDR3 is CASSSLNRGHSYEQYF. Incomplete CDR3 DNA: TGTGCCAGCAGCTCTCTAAACAGGGGGCACTCCTACGAG.

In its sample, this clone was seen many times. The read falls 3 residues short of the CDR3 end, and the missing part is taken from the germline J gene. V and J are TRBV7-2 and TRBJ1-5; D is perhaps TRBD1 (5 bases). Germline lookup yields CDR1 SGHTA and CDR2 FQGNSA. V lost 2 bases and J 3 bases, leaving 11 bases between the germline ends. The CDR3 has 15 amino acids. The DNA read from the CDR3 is TGTGCCAGCAGCTTAATGACAGCACCCAATCAGCCC. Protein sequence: CASSLMTAPNQP. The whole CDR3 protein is CASSLMTAPNQPQHF.

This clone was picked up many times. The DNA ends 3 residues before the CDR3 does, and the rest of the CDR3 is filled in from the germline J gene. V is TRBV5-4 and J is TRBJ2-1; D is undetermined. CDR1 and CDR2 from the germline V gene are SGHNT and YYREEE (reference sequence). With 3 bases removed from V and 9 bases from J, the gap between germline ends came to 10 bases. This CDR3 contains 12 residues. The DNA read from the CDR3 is TGTGCCAGCAGCTGGGTCTCGGGTGAG. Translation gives CASSWVSGE. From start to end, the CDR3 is CASSWVSGEQFF.

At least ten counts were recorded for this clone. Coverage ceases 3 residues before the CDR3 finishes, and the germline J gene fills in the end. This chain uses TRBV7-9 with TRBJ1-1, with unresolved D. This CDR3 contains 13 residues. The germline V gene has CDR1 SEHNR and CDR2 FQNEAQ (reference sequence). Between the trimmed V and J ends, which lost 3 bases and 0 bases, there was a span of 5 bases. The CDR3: CASSFALNTEAFF. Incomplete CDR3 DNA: TGTGCCAGCAGCTTTGCGTTGAACACTGAA.

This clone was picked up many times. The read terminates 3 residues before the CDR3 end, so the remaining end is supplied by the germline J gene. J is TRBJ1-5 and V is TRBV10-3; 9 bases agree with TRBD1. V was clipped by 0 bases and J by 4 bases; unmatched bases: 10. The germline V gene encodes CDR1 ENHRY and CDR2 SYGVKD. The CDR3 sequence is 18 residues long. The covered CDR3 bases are TGTGCCATCAGTGAGTCGAAGCCGGGACAGGGAGGAAATCAGCCC. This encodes CAISESKPGQGGNQP. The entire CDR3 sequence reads CAISESKPGQGGNQPQHF.

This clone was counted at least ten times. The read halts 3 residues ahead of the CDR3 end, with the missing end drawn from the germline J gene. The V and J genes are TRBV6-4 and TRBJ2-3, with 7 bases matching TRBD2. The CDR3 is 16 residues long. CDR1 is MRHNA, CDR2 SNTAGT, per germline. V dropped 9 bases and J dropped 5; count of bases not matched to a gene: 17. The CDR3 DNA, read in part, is TGTGCCAGGCCCCCGGATAGCGGGTGCGAGGAAGATACG. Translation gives CARPPDSGCEEDT. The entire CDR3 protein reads CARPPDSGCEEDTQYF.

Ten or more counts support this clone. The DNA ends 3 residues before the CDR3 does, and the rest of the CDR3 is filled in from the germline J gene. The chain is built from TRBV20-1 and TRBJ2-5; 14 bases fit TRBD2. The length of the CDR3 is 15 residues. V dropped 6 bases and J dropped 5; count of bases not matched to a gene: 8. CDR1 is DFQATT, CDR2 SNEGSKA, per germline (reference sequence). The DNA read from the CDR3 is TGCAGTGCCCATAGTGGGACTAGCGGGGGTGAGACC. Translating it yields CSAHSGTSGGET. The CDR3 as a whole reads CSAHSGTSGGETQYF.

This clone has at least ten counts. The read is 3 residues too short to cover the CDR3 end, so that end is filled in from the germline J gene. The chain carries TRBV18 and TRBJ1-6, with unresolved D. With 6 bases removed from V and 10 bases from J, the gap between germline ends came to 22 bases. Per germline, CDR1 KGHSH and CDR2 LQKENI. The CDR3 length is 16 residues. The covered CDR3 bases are TGTGCCAGCTCCCTCGCGCGGTGGCGGGTGGAATCACCC. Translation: CASSLARWRVESP. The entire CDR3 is CASSLARWRVESPLHF.

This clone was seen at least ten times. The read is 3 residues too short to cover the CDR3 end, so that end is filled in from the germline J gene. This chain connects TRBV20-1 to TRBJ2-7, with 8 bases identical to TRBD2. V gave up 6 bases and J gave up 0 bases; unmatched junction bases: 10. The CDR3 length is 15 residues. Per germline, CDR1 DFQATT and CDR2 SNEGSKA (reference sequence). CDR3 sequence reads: CSAYVPGGDSYEQYF. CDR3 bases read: TGCAGTGCATACGTCCCGGGGGGGGACTCCTACGAG.

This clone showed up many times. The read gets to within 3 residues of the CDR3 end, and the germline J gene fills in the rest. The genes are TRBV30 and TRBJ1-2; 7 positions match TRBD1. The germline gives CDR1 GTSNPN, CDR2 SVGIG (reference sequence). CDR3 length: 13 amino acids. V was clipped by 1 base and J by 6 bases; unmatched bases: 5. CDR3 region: CAWSGQGGHGYTF. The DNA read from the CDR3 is TGTGCCTGGAGTGGACAGGGAGGCCATGGC.

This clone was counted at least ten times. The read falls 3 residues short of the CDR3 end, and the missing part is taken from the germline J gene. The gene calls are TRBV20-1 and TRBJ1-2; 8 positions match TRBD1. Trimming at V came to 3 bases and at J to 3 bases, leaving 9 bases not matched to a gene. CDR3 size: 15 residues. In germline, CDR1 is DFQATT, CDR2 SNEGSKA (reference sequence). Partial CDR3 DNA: TGCAGTGCTAGGATTGACAGGGGAATTGACTATGGC. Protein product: CSARIDRGIDYG. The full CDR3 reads CSARIDRGIDYGYTF.

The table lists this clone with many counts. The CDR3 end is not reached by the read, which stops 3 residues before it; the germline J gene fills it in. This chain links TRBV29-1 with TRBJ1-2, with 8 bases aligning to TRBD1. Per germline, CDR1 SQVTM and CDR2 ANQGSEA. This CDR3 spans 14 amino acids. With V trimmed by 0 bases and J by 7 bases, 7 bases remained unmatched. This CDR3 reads CSVEEVQGVTGYTF. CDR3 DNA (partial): TGCAGCGTTGAAGAGGTACAGGGGGTGACTGGC.

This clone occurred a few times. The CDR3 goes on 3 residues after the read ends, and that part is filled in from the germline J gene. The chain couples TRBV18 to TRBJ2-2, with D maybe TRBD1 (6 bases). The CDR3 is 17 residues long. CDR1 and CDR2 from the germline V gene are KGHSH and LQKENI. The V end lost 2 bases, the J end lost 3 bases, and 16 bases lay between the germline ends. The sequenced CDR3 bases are TGTGCCAGCTCACCATTTGCTACAGGGTTTGACACCGGGGAG. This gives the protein CASSPFATGFDTGE. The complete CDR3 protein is CASSPFATGFDTGELFF. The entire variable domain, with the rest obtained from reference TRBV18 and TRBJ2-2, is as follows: NAGVMQNPRHLVRRRGQEARLRCSPMKGHSHVYWYRQLPEEGLKFMVYLQKENIIDESGMPKERFSAEFPKEGPSILRIQQVVRGDSAAYFCASSPFATGFDTGELFFGEGSRLTVL.

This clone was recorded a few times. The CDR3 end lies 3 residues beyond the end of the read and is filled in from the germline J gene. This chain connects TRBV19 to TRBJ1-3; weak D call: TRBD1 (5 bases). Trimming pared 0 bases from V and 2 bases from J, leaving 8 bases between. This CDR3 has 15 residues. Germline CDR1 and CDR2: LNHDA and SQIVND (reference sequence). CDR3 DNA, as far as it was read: TGTGCCAGTAGTATAGAGGGCAGGGCTGGAAACACC. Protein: CASSIEGRAGNT. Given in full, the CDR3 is CASSIEGRAGNTIYF.

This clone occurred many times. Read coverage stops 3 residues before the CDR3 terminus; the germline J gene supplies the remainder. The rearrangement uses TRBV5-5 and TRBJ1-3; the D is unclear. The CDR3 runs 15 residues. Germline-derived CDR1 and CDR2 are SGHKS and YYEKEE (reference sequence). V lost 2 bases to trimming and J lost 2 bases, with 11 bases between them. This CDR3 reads CASSFLSTAGNTIYF. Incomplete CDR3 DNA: TGTGCCAGCAGCTTCCTCTCCACGGCTGGAAACACC.